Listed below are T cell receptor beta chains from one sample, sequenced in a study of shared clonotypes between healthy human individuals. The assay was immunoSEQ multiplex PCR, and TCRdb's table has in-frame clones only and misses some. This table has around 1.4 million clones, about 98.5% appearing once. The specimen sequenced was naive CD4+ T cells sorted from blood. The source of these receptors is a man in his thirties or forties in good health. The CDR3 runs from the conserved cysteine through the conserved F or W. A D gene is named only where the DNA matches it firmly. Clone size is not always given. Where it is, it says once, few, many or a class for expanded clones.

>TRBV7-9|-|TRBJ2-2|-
CASSRTRYTGELFF
TGTGCCAGCAGCAGAACTAGATACACCGGGGAGCTGTTTTTT
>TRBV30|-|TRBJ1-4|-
CAWSVGGPNEKLFF
TGTGCCTGGAGTGTAGGGGGGCCTAATGAAAAACTGTTTTTT
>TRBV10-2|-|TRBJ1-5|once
CATSTGSWQPQHF
TGCGCCACCTCTACAGGGTCTTGGCAGCCCCAGCATTTT
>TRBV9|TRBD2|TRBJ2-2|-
CASSVSSGRLAGELFF
TGTGCCAGCAGCGTATCTAGCGGGAGGTTGGCCGGGGAGCTGTTTTTT
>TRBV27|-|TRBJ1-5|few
CASSFLNQPQHF
TGTGCCAGCAGTTTCCTCAATCAGCCCCAGCATTTT
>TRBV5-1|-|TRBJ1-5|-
CASSLGRGNQPQHF
TGCGCCAGCAGCTTGGGACGGGGCAATCAGCCCCAGCATTTT
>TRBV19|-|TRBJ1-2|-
CASSIDPGARSGYTF
TGTGCCAGTAGTATAGATCCCGGAGCCCGGAGTGGCTACACCTTC
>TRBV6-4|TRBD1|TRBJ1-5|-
CASSDSETGGFAGNQPQHF
TGTGCCAGCAGTGACTCAGAGACAGGGGGCTTCGCTGGCAATCAGCCCCAGCATTTT
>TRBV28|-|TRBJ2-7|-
CASRLGSFYEQYF
TGTGCCAGCAGGCTCGGGTCGTTCTACGAGCAGTACTTC
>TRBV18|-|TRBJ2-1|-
CASSISRDNEQFF
TGTGCCAGCTCAATCTCCCGGGACAATGAGCAGTTCTTC
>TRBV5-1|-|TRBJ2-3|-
CASSLDMGGPSTDTQYF
TGCGCCAGCAGCTTGGATATGGGAGGACCTAGCACAGATACGCAGTATTTT
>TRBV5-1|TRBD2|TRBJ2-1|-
CASSLARLAGGFVNEQFF
TGCGCCAGCAGCCTCGCCCGACTAGCGGGAGGGTTCGTTAATGAGCAGTTCTTC
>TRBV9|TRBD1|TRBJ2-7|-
CASSVSGTAYEQYF
TGTGCCAGCAGCGTATCAGGGACAGCCTACGAGCAGTACTTC
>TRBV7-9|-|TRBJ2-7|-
CASSAYRVLSYEQYF
TGTGCCAGCAGCGCCTACAGGGTTCTCTCCTACGAGCAGTACTTC
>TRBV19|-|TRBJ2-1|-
CASSIPRPGASYNEQFF
TGTGCCAGTAGTATACCTCGACCAGGGGCTTCCTACAATGAGCAGTTCTTC
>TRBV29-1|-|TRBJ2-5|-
CSVLEGQETQYF
TGCAGCGTCCTGGAGGGGCAAGAGACCCAGTACTTC
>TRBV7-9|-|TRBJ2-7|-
CASSFPAGYEQYF
TGTGCCAGCAGCTTCCCCGCGGGGTACGAGCAGTACTTC
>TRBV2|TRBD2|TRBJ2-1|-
CASSREGENEQFF
TGTGCCAGCAGTAGGGAGGGAGAGAATGAGCAGTTCTTC
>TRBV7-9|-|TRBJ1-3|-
CASSLARFGAADTIYF
TGTGCCAGCAGCTTAGCGAGGTTCGGGGCAGCAGACACCATATATTTT
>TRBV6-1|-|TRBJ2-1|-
CASSAWGNEQFF
TGTGCCAGCAGTGCGTGGGGAAATGAGCAGTTCTTC
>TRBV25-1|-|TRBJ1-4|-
CASSEPLVAPAREKLFF
TGTGCCAGCAGTGAACCCCTGGTGGCCCCGGCGAGGGAAAAACTGTTTTTT
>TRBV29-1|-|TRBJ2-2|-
CSVRKGRNTGELFF
TGCAGCGTCCGAAAGGGTCGGAACACCGGGGAGCTGTTTTTT
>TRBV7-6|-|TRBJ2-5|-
CASSLEPIQETQYF
TGTGCCAGCAGCTTAGAGCCGATACAAGAGACCCAGTACTTC
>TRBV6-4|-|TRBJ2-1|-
CASSDQLGPSYNEQFF
TGTGCCAGCAGTGACCAATTGGGCCCCTCCTACAATGAGCAGTTCTTC
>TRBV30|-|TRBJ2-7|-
CAWSRDTTYEQYF
TGTGCCTGGAGCCGGGACACAACCTACGAGCAGTACTTC
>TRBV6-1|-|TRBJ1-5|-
CASSALGGQPQHF
TGTGCCAGCAGTGCCTTGGGCGGGCAGCCCCAGCATTTT
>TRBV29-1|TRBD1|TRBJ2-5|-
CSARQGPLETQYF
TGCAGCGCTAGACAGGGGCCTCTGGAGACCCAGTACTTC
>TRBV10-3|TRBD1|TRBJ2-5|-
CAISTLTGKETQYF
TGTGCCATCAGCACCCTGACAGGGAAAGAGACCCAGTACTTC
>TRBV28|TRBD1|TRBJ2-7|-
CASSRTGVKYNYEQYF
TGTGCCAGCAGCCGCACAGGGGTAAAGTATAACTACGAGCAGTACTTC
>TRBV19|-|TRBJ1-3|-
CASSIIAGDTIYF
TGTGCCAGTAGTATAATTGCGGGGGACACCATATATTTT
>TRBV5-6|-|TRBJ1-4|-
CASSLTGGLEKLFF
TGTGCCAGCAGCTTGACAGGAGGGTTGGAAAAACTGTTTTTT
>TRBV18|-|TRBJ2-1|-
CASSPRSNEQFF
TGTGCCAGCTCACCACGGTCTAATGAGCAGTTCTTC
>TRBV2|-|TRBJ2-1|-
CASRMLMGLRSREQFF
TGTGCCAGCAGGATGCTGATGGGACTGCGGTCACGTGAGCAGTTCTTC
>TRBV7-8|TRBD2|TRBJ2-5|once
CASKKRGGETQYF
TGTGCCAGCAAAAAGCGGGGGGGAGAGACCCAGTACTTC
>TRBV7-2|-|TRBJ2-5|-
CASSFDQDDQYF
TGTGCCAGCAGCTTTGACCAGGACGACCAGTACTTC
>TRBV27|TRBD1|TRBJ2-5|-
CASSLKPTLDRGPSGETQYF
TGTGCCAGCAGTTTAAAACCGACCCTGGACAGGGGTCCGAGCGGGGAGACCCAGTACTTC
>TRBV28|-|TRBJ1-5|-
CASRAGQRNQPQHF
TGTGCCAGCAGAGCTGGACAGCGAAATCAGCCCCAGCATTTT
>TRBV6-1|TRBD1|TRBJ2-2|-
CASSARDRGRTANTGELFF
TGTGCCAGCAGTGCCCGGGACAGGGGGCGTACGGCGAACACCGGGGAGCTGTTTTTT
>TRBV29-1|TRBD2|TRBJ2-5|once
CSVRAGEVETQYF
TGCAGCGTCCGAGCGGGAGAGGTAGAGACCCAGTACTTC
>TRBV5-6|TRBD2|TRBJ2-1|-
CASSPAGGSSSYNEQFF
TGTGCCAGCAGCCCGGCCGGGGGGTCGAGCTCCTACAATGAGCAGTTCTTC
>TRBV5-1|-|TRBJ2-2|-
CASSLEAMNTGELFF
TGCGCCAGCAGCTTGGAGGCGATGAACACCGGGGAGCTGTTTTTT
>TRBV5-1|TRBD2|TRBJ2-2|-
CASSLILAENTGELFF
TGCGCCAGCAGCTTGATACTAGCGGAGAACACCGGGGAGCTGTTTTTT